This TCR beta chain was observed in a study of blood T cell repertoires in COVID-19. Across the study: The United States, Italy and Spain supplied acute and convalescent COVID-19 samples. T cells, B-cell-depleted T cells, or PBMCs provided the cDNA or gDNA that served as material.

A Seattle source enrolled patients during active infection and followed them longitudinally. In the original workflow: Estimation of nucleated cell counts relied on the amplification of reference gene primers. Some clones are missing from TCRdb's copy, which holds only in-frame ones; the method was immunoSEQ multiplex PCR. V and J calls and clone size are as listed in that table; D and trimming were resolved from the DNA. The sample lists some 190,000 clones; roughly 84% were seen once. Germline V gene data show CDR1 as DFQATT and CDR2 as SNEGSKA (reference sequence). Trimming at V came to 3 bases and at J to 6 bases, leaving 8 bases not matched to a gene. The CDR3 is made up of 14 amino acids. At least ten counts were recorded for this clone. Other DNA variants within this sample encode the same CDR3.

Sequenced input: peripheral blood. This TCR derives from a person between 65 and 80 years old with COVID-19, enrolled during active disease. The chain carries TRBV20-1 and TRBJ2-7, with 10 bases fitting TRBD1. The CDR3 loop is CSASRGQGISEQYF. CDR3 in DNA: TGCAGTGCTAGTCGGGGACAGGGGATCAGCGAGCAGTACTTC.